This TCR beta chain is drawn from a study of blood T cell repertoires in COVID-19. Turning to the study itself: From T cells, B-cell-depleted T cells, or PBMCs came the material, which was cDNA or gDNA.

In the original workflow: Estimation of nucleated cell counts relied on the amplification of reference gene primers. Profiled with immunoSEQ multiplex PCR; TCRdb holds only in-frame clones, not every one. V, J and clone size were drawn from that table, and D and trimming were deduced from the DNA. Here the sample spans approximately 300,000 clones, around 89% being singletons. The ends were cut back, 4 bases at V and 4 bases at J, with 13 bases in the middle. The CDR3 loop spans 14 amino acids. Germline CDR1 and CDR2: SGDLS and YYNGEE. The chain couples TRBV9 to TRBJ2-3, with a possible D match to TRBD2 (6 bases). This receptor was taken from a young man with acute or convalescent COVID-19. Specimen: peripheral blood. The CDR3 DNA follows: TGTGCCAGCAGCCCCCGCGGGGTAGCAGATACGCAGTATTTT. It is translated as CASSPRGVADTQYF.